Following are 12 T cell receptor beta chains from one sample sequenced in a study of blood T cell repertoires in COVID-19. The protocol was immunoSEQ multiplex PCR, while the TCRdb copy is restricted to in-frame clones and leaves out a portion. The sample yields fewer than 200,000 clones, 83% seen once. The specimen sequenced was PBMCs or T cells enriched from blood (not recorded which). The source is a woman aged 45-65 years who had recovered from COVID-19.

This clone appeared once. The V and J genes are TRBV27 and TRBJ1-1; 8 nucleotides match TRBD1. The CDR3 sequence is 16 residues long. The V gene end was trimmed by 6 bases and the J gene end by 4 bases; junction bases not matched to a gene: 13. Looked up from germline, CDR1 is MNHEY and CDR2 is SMNVEV (reference sequence). DNA of the CDR3: TGTGCCAGCAGACAGCGACTCAGGGGGCCGGCCACTGAAGCTTTCTTT. Translation: CASRQRLRGPATEAFF.

Notes on this clone: Other DNA sequences in this sample translate to the same CDR3. V gene TRBV7-2 combines with J gene TRBJ1-5; TRBD1 agrees at 7 bases. Per germline, CDR1 SGHTA and CDR2 FQGNSA. The CDR3 totals 14 residues. V lost 4 bases and J lost 4; bases outside the gene matches: 4. Written as DNA, the CDR3 is TGTGCCAGCAGCTCGGGACAGCCAAATCAGCCCCAGCATTTT. Protein sequence: CASSSGQPNQPQHF.

The chain recombines TRBV28 with TRBJ2-3, with D perhaps matching TRBD1 (6 bases). Germline CDR1 reads MDHEN; CDR2 reads SYDVKM. The CDR3 is made up of 17 amino acids. V was clipped by 4 bases and J by 4 bases, with 21 bases between them. The CDR3 sequence is CASSYQQGKGIPDTQYF. CDR3 in DNA: TGTGCCAGCAGTTACCAACAGGGTAAGGGGATTCCAGATACGCAGTATTTT. The whole variable domain, remainder taken from reference TRBV28 and TRBJ2-3, is DVKVTQSSRYLVKRTGEKVFLECVQDMDHENMFWYRQDPGLGLRLIYFSYDVKMKEKGDIPEGYSVSREKKERFSLILESASTNQTSMYLCASSYQQGKGIPDTQYFGPGTRLTVL.

This chain connects TRBV11-3 to TRBJ2-1; TRBD2 is a possible D gene (5 bases). Trimming removed 10 bases at V and 1 base at J, with 17 bases between. The CDR3 covers 15 residues. Germline CDR1 and CDR2: SGHNT and YENEEA. The CDR3 coding sequence is TGTGCCAAGCAGGAGGACGACCTTTCCTACAATGAGCAGTTCTTC. Residues: CAKQEDDLSYNEQFF.

V and J are TRBV2 and TRBJ1-5; possibly TRBD1 for D (6 bases). The CDR3 is 16 amino acids. CDR1 is SNHLY, CDR2 FYNNEI, per germline. Trimming cost V 4 bases and J 3 bases, with 16 bases left between them. CDR3 nucleotide sequence: TGTGCCAGCAGTGGGGTAGCGTACAGGGACAATCAGCCCCAGCATTTT. Translation gives CASSGVAYRDNQPQHF.

This clone has a handful of counts. This chain joins TRBV30 and TRBJ2-2, with 8 nucleotides matching TRBD2. The germline gives CDR1 GTSNPN, CDR2 SVGIG (reference sequence). With 3 bases clipped from V and 5 bases from J, the junction kept 8 bases outside the gene matches. CDR3 length equals 15 residues. The CDR3, as DNA: TGTGCCTGGAGCAAAGTGGGACTAGTAACCGGGGAGCTGTTTTTT. It specifies CAWSKVGLVTGELFF.

The J gene is TRBJ1-1, the V gene TRBV6-6, with D possibly matching TRBD1 (5 bases). This CDR3 comprises 13 residues. With 11 bases removed from V and 1 base from J, the gap between germline ends came to 14 bases. Germline V gene sequence: CDR1 MNHNY, CDR2 SVGAGI (reference sequence). CDR3 DNA: TGTGCCTCGGGGGGTTTTAGGAACACTGAAGCTTTCTTT. This gives the protein CASGGFRNTEAFF.

The rearrangement joins TRBV5-6 to TRBJ1-1; TRBD1 agrees at 10 bases. CDR3 size: 16 residues. Germline V CDR1 and CDR2: SGHDT, YYEEEE. Trimming at V came to 7 bases and at J to 5 bases, leaving 14 bases not matched to a gene. The CDR3 protein is CASLPGTGVGWTEAFF. The DNA of the CDR3 is TGTGCCAGCCTCCCCGGGACAGGGGTAGGATGGACTGAAGCTTTCTTT.

This clone was counted once. This chain links TRBV9 with TRBJ2-5, with TRBD1 matching over 7 bases. From germline, CDR1 is SGDLS and CDR2 YYNGEE. The CDR3 runs 15 residues. The trim removed 4 bases at V and 4 bases at J, leaving 10 bases unmatched. The CDR3 sequence: CASSSRDSPIETQYF. The CDR3 region has the DNA TGTGCCAGCAGCTCCCGGGACAGCCCTATAGAGACCCAGTACTTC.

This chain links TRBV4-3 with TRBJ2-5, with 7 bases matching TRBD2. Per germline, CDR1 LGHNA and CDR2 YSLEER. Trimming at V came to 2 bases and at J to 1 base, leaving 4 bases not matched to a gene. This CDR3 has 15 residues. DNA for the CDR3: TGCGCCAGCAGCCAAAACCCTAGCGGCCAAGAGACCCAGTACTTC. Its translation is CASSQNPSGQETQYF.

This chain joins TRBV6-1 and TRBJ2-3; 10 bases match TRBD1. CDR3 length: 16 amino acids. J was trimmed by 6 bases and V by 0 bases; bases with no gene match: 6. Germline CDR1 MNHNS, CDR2 SASEGT. The CDR3 is CASSEARTGGADTQYF. CDR3 DNA sequence: TGTGCCAGCAGTGAAGCGAGGACAGGGGGGGCTGATACGCAGTATTTT.

This chain uses TRBV10-3 with TRBJ1-1; 7 nucleotides match TRBD1. Losses at the gene ends were 2 bases for V and 11 bases for J; bases not matched to a gene: 5. Germline V gene data show CDR1 as ENHRY and CDR2 as SYGVKD. CDR3 length: 12 amino acids. The CDR3 is CAISEATGIAFF. CDR3 DNA: TGTGCCATCAGTGAGGCGACAGGGATTGCTTTCTTT.